This is a list of T cell receptor beta chains from one sample in a study of shared clonotypes between healthy human individuals. TCRdb's table, derived via immunoSEQ multiplex PCR, lists solely in-frame clones and lacks some. This sample yields over a million clones, of which 75% are seen a single time; roughly 1.5% belongs to the top ten. Material: memory CD4+ T cells sorted from blood. All receptors come from a man in his late teens or twenties in good health. The CDR3 runs from the conserved cysteine through the conserved F or W. A D gene is named only where the DNA matches it firmly. The size entry is marked missing in some rows and otherwise reads once, few, many or a size class.

d_gene: TRBD2
abundance: few
j_gene: TRBJ2-3
v_gene: TRBV10-2
CDR3nt: TGCGCCAGCAGCGCCGGGACTAGCGGGGACCGCCGGACAGATACGCAGTATTTT
CDR3aa: CASSAGTSGDRRTDTQYF

d_gene: NA
abundance: few
j_gene: TRBJ1-2
v_gene: TRBV9
CDR3nt: TGTGCCAGCACCCCCCAAGGGCAGGGGACCTATGGCTACACCTTC
CDR3aa: CASTPQGQGTYGYTF

d_gene: TRBD1
abundance: NA
j_gene: TRBJ1-5
v_gene: TRBV19
CDR3nt: TGTGCCAGTAGAGAGACGGGACAGACGAGACAGCCCCAGCATTTT
CDR3aa: CASRETGQTRQPQHF

d_gene: NA
abundance: once
j_gene: TRBJ1-2
v_gene: TRBV19
CDR3nt: TGTGCCACGTCCCCCCCATCGGCTCCCGGTTGGGGCTACACCTTC
CDR3aa: CATSPPSAPGWGYTF

d_gene: TRBD1
abundance: few
j_gene: TRBJ1-2
v_gene: TRBV19
CDR3nt: TGTGCCAGCAGTAGGACAGGCTATGGCTACACCTTC
CDR3aa: CASSRTGYGYTF

d_gene: NA
abundance: NA
j_gene: TRBJ1-1
v_gene: TRBV19
CDR3nt: TGTGCCAGTAGTATTGTAGGGGGAAAGTCTGAAGCTTTCTTT
CDR3aa: CASSIVGGKSEAFF

d_gene: NA
abundance: NA
j_gene: TRBJ2-3
v_gene: TRBV7-8
CDR3nt: TGTGCCAGCAGGGGAGGGGGGTCCCCAGATACGCAGTATTTT
CDR3aa: CASRGGGSPDTQYF

d_gene: NA
abundance: NA
j_gene: TRBJ1-1
v_gene: TRBV30
CDR3nt: TGTGCCTGGACAATGGGGAATGGGAACACTGAAGCTTTCTTT
CDR3aa: CAWTMGNGNTEAFF

d_gene: TRBD1
abundance: NA
j_gene: TRBJ1-6
v_gene: TRBV7-6
CDR3nt: TGTGCCAGCAGCTTGACAGGGGGCGAGGGGTCGCCCCTCCACTTT
CDR3aa: CASSLTGGEGSPLHF

d_gene: NA
abundance: NA
j_gene: TRBJ2-5
v_gene: TRBV5-4
CDR3nt: TGTGCCAGCAGCTTGGCCAGTCCCGGCGTCCAAGAGACCCAGTACTTC
CDR3aa: CASSLASPGVQETQYF

d_gene: NA
abundance: NA
j_gene: TRBJ2-6
v_gene: TRBV7-3
CDR3nt: TGTGCCAGCAGCCGAGGGACCTCTGGGGCCAACGTCCTGACTTTC
CDR3aa: CASSRGTSGANVLTF

d_gene: NA
abundance: NA
j_gene: TRBJ2-1
v_gene: TRBV11-2
CDR3nt: TGTGCCAGCAGCTCGGACTGGAGCTACAATGAGCAGTTCTTC
CDR3aa: CASSSDWSYNEQFF

d_gene: NA
abundance: NA
j_gene: TRBJ1-5
v_gene: TRBV27
CDR3nt: TGTGCCAGCAGTGGATATAGCAATCAGCCCCAGCATTTT
CDR3aa: CASSGYSNQPQHF

d_gene: NA
abundance: NA
j_gene: TRBJ2-3
v_gene: TRBV9
CDR3nt: TGTGCCAGCAGCTTTAGTCCGGGGGTCGTAGCCACAGATACGCAGTATTTT
CDR3aa: CASSFSPGVVATDTQYF